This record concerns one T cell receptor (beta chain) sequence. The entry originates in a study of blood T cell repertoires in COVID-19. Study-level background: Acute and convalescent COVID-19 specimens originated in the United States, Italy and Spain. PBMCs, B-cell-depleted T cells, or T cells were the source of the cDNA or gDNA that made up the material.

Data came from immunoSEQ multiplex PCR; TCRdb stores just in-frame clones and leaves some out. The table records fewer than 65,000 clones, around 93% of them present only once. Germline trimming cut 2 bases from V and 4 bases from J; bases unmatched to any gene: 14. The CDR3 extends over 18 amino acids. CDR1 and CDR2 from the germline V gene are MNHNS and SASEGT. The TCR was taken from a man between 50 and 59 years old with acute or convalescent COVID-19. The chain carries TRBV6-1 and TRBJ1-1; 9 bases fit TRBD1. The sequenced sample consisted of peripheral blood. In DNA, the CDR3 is TGTGCCAGCAGTGAACATCTTTTCGGGACAGGGAGTGGCACTGAAGCTTTCTTT. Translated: CASSEHLFGTGSGTEAFF.